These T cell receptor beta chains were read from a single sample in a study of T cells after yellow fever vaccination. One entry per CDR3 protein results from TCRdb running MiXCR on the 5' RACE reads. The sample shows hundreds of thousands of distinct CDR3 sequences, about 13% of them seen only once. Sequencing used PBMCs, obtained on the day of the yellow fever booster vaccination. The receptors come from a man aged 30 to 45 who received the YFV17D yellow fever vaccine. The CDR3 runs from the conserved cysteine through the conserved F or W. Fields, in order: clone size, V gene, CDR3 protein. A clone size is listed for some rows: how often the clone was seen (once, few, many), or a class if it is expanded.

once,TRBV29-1,CSAASRGEQYF
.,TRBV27,CASGGGTGTQYF
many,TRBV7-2,CASSLALEMGFGETQYF
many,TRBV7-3,CASSPRTSGSSGELFF
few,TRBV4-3,CASSRGLAGVGDTQYF
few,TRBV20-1,CSASPQGGAKNIQYF
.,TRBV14,CASSQDLATGGRTQYF
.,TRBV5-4,CASSPAGSSYNEQFF
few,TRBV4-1,CASSHTLQEQPQHF
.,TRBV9,CASSVVGFTSRNEQFF
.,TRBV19,CASSTAAQSEQYF